The clone carrying this T cell receptor beta chain turned up a few times. As yet, its antigen is unknown. Using immunoSEQ multiplex PCR, the repertoire was profiled, and TCRdb retains in-frame clones only, with some absent. Of fewer than 250,000 clones listed, roughly 80% were seen once; the top ten hold roughly 5.4%. This sample is drawn from a study of cytomegalovirus exposure and HLA in healthy donors. Overall study context: A subsequent analysis reported that the 120 validation repertoires were produced on the same platform that had also been used for the 666 first-cohort repertoires. Points from the study as a whole: As was reported, the classifier diagnosed cytomegalovirus status with high specificity and sensitivity. Most TCR sequences were seen very rarely across donors, but some public TCRs occurred in many. A later analysis found first-cohort TCR clusters tended to co-occur in the 120 validation repertoires.

V was pared by 4 bases and J by 7 bases, with 6 bases of the junction left unmatched. CDR1 and CDR2 from the germline V gene are LGHNT and FRNRAP. This CDR3 has 14 amino acids. Sequenced: PBMCs. The chain couples TRBV12-5 to TRBJ1-5, with 8 bases that match TRBD1. The sequence was obtained from a woman aged 18 to 35 in good health and CMV-seronegative. CDR3 in amino acids: CASGSGQGVQPQHF. CDR3 bases: TGTGCTAGTGGTTCTGGACAGGGCGTGCAGCCCCAGCATTTT.